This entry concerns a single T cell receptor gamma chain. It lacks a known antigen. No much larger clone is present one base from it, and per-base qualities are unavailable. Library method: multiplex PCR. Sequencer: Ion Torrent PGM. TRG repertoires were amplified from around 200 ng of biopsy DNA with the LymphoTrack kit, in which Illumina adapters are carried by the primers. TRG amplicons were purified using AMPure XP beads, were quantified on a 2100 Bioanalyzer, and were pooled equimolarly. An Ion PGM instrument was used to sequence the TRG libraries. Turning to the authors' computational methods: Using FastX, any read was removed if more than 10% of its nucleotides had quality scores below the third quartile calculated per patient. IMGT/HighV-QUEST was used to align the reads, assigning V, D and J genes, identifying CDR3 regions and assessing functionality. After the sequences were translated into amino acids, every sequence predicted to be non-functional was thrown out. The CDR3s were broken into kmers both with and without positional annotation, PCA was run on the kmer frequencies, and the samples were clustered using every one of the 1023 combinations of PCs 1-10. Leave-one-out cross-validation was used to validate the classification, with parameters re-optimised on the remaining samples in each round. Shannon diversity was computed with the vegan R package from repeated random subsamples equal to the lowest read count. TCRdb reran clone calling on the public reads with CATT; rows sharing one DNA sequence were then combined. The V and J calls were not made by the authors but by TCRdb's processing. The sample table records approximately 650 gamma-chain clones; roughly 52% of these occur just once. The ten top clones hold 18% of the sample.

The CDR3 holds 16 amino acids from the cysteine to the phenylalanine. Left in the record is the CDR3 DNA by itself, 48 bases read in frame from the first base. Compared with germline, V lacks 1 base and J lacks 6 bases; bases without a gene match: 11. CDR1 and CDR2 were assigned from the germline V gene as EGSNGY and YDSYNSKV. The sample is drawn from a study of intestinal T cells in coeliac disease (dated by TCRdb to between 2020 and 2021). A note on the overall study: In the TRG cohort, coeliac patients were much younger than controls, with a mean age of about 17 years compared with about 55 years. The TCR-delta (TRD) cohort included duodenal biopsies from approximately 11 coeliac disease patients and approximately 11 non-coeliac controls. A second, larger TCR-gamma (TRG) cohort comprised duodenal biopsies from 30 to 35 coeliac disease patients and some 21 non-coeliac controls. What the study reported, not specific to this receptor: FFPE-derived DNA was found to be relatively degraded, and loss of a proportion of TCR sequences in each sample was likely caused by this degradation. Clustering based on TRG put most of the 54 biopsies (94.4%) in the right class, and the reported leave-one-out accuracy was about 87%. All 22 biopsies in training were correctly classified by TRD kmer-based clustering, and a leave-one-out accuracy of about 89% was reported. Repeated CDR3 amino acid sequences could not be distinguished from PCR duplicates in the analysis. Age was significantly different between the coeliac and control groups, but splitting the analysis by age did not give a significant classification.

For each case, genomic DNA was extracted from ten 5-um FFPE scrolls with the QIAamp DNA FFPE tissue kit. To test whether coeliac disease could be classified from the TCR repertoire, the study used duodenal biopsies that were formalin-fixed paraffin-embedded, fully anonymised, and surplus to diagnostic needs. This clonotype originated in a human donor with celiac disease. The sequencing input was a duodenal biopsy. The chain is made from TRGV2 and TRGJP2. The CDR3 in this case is CATWDGQTAGDWIKTF. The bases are TGTGCCACCTGGGACGGCCAAACCGCGGGTGATTGGATCAAGACGTTT.